This passage covers 2 T cell receptor beta chains from one sample sequenced in a study of molecular identifiers for immune sequencing clone quantification. TCRdb re-derived calls from the PCR reads in MiXCR, one entry per CDR3 protein. The sample consists of a few hundred thousand distinct CDR3 sequences, 24% of them appearing once. Input material: naive CD8+ T cells from blood, with Jurkat cell RNA spiked in. Subset indicated: FACS-sorted CD8+CD4-CCR7+CD45RA+ naive T cells. The receptors shown here come from a human donor in good health. Some libraries in this study had Jurkat cell RNA spiked in.

A note on this clonotype: A clone one base away is much larger, so this may be a read error. The J gene is TRBJ1-6, the V gene TRBV7-9; D perhaps matches TRBD1 (5 bases). The CDR3 covers 15 residues. Germline V gene data show CDR1 as SEHNR and CDR2 as FQNEAQ (reference sequence). This CDR3 is CVSSSPDSSNSPLHF. The CDR3 region has the DNA TGTGTCAGCAGCTCACCCGACAGCTCCAATTCACCCCTCCACTTT.

This clonotype appeared a few times. V is TRBV27 and J is TRBJ2-5, with D possibly being TRBD2 (6 bases). Germline V gene lookup returns CDR1 MNHEY and CDR2 SMNVEV (reference sequence). The CDR3 contains 13 residues. Between the trimmed V and J ends, which lost 5 bases and 5 bases, there was a span of 12 bases. The CDR3 sequence: CASSPYSGETQYF. The CDR3 region has the DNA TGTGCCAGCAGTCCTTACAGCGGGGAGACCCAGTACTTC.